This is a list of T cell receptor beta chains from one sample in a study of PD-L1 blockade in urothelial cancer. Repertoires were generated with immunoSEQ multiplex PCR, while TCRdb's copy carries only in-frame clones and drops some. This sample has 30,000 to 40,000 clones, with approximately 80% found just once. This specimen was PBMCs, taken around atezolizumab (anti-PD-L1) treatment. These receptors all come from a man between 65 and 79 years old with urothelial cancer. The CDR3 runs from the conserved cysteine through the conserved F or W.

>TRBJ2-7|TRBV7-9
CASSPRLAGVFYEQYF
>TRBJ2-1|TRBV19
CASMTTTGVINEQFF
>TRBJ2-5|TRBV11-1
CASSTPGQGWGTQYF
>TRBJ2-2|TRBV11-3
CASSTNTGELFF
>TRBJ2-7|TRBV7-8
CASSFLAASYEQYF
>TRBJ1-1|TRBV9
CASSVETGTEAFF
>TRBJ1-5|TRBV30
CAWSWSGDQPQHF
>TRBJ1-1|TRBV30
CAWSPRGAGEAFF
>TRBJ2-3|TRBV6-1
CASSRDRTDTQYF
>TRBJ2-3|TRBV7-2
CASSLGGGGAKTQYF
>TRBJ2-7|TRBV7-9
CASSPRDRGVERAEQYF
>TRBJ2-7|TRBV6-5
CASTGLAGVAYEQYF
>TRBJ2-7|TRBV9
CASSVEASSLYEQYF
>TRBJ1-4|TRBV7-2
CASGEPGGILFF
>TRBJ2-3|TRBV11-2
CASSFNDGRAADTQYF
>TRBJ1-2|TRBV6-1
CASSETGLYGYTF
>TRBJ2-1|TRBV7-6
CASSSLAGAYNEQFF
>TRBJ1-4|TRBV28
CASSLTGQGAEKLFF
>TRBJ2-6|TRBV13
CASSLIGVSGANVLTF
>TRBJ1-1|TRBV19
CASSIDRNTEAFF
>TRBJ2-7|TRBV28
CASSIPGGVNEQYF
>TRBJ2-1|TRBV9
CASSGARDSPRDYNEQFF
>TRBJ2-7|TRBV5-1
CASSEGQGVREQYF
>TRBJ1-5|TRBV5-1
CASSLSGGQPQHF
>TRBJ1-1|TRBV7-8
CASSSLGGLGTEAFF
>TRBJ2-3|TRBV15
CATSRESTGLGRSSTDTQYF
>TRBJ1-1|TRBV19
CASSLGQMNTEAFF
>TRBJ2-3|TRBV25-1
CASSDRLGLAGFTDTQYF
>TRBJ2-5|TRBV5-1
CASSLTTSGGGETQYF
>TRBJ2-7|TRBV11-1
CASSQREGSYEQYF
>TRBJ1-3|TRBV4-3
CASSQDVGSSGNTIYF
>TRBJ1-1|TRBV28
CASSQPKVKAFF
>TRBJ2-3|TRBV28
CASSPAPGTSGTSTDTQYF
>TRBJ1-1|TRBV19
CASAQGTGIPRTEAFF
>TRBJ2-5|TRBV5-1
CASSPGQARETQYF
>TRBJ1-2|TRBV4-1
CASSLPGSRSYGYTF
>TRBJ2-3|TRBV19
CASRQGSIHTQYF
>TRBJ2-6|TRBV9
CASSVDQNSGANVLTF
>TRBJ2-1|TRBV4-3
CASSQDLVSGGPGAEQFF
>TRBJ2-2|TRBV5-1
CASSFGPSGTTGELFF
>TRBJ2-7|TRBV21-1
CASSKKMAESSYEQYF
>TRBJ2-7|TRBV5-6
CASQLGSFYTGVIAEQYF
>TRBJ2-5|TRBV30
CAWNQQEETQYF
>TRBJ2-7|TRBV18
CASSPGQGVYYEQYF
>TRBJ2-1|TRBV7-2
CASSLSRTSGAYNEQFF
>TRBJ1-6|TRBV7-3
CASSQTGGNSPLHF
>TRBJ2-5|TRBV18
CASSASRGQETQYF
>TRBJ2-1|TRBV27
CASASGSYNEQFF
>TRBJ2-7|TRBV4-3
CASSHSPPDKSYEQYF
>TRBJ2-1|TRBV7-3
CASSSLPGTDRNEQFF
>TRBJ2-2|TRBV5-1
CASSRGTNTGELFF